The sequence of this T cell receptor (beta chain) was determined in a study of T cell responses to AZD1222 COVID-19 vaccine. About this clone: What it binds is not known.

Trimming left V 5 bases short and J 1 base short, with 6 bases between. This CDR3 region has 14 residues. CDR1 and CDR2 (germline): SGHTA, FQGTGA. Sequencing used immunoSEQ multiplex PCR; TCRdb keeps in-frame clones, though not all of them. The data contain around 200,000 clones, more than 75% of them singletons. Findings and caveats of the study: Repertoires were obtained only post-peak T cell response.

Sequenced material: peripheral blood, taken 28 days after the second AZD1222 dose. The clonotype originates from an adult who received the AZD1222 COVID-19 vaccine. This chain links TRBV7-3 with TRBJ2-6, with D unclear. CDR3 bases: TGTGCCAGCAGCCGGAATTCTGGGGCCAACGTCCTGACTTTC. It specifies CASSRNSGANVLTF.